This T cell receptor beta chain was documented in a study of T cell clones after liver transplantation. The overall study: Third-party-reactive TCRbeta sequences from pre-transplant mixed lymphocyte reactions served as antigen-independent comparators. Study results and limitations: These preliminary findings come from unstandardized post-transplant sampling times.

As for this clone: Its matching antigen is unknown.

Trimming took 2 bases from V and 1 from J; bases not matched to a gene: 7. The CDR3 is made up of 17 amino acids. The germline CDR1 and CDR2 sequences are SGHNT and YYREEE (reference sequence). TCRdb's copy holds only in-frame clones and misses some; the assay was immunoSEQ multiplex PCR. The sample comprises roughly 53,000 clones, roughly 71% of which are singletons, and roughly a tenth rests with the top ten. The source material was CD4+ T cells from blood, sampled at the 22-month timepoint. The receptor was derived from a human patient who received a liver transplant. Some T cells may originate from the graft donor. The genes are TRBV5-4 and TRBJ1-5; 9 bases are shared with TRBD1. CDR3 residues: CASSLQGQGGSNQPQHF. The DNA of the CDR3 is TGTGCCAGCAGCTTACAGGGACAGGGCGGGAGCAATCAGCCCCAGCATTTT.